This T cell receptor (beta chain) was recorded in a study of response to subunit inactivated influenza vaccine. General study findings and limits: The authors suggested that few new T cells are recruited per seasonal influenza vaccination.

TCRdb recomputed calls from the RT-PCR reads with MiXCR, one row per CDR3 protein. The sample holds 300,000 to 350,000 distinct CDR3 sequences, approximately 23% seen once. There are a few counts of this clonotype. Its antigen is undetermined. The CDR3 covers 16 residues. CDR1 is SEHNR and CDR2 is FQNEAQ in the germline V gene (reference sequence). Between the trimmed V and J ends, which lost 3 bases and 5 bases, there was a span of 19 bases. The sequence was obtained from a man aged 50-75 years who received an inactivated influenza vaccine. The chain employs TRBV7-9 and TRBJ1-1, with D unclear. The sequencing here drew on PBMCs from blood, taken less than 22 months after vaccination. CDR3: CASSFSPGRGGTEAFF. The CDR3 DNA reads as TGTGCCAGCAGCTTTAGCCCCGGCCGAGGTGGGACTGAAGCTTTCTTT.